The clone carrying this T cell receptor beta chain showed up just a few times. Its cognate antigen is unknown. Germline V gene data show CDR1 as SGHRS and CDR2 as YFSETQ. J was trimmed by 14 bases and V by 1 base; bases with no gene match: 4. This CDR3 has 13 amino acids. This sample is drawn from a study of regulatory T cells in long-lasting Graves disease. The study's findings and limits: There were preferences for TRBV28, TRBJ1-2 and TRBJ2-5 in persistent disease. A greater number of public clonotypes (over 2,500) was shared by persistent patients than by new patients (roughly 880). Persistent Graves' cases showed lower TCR diversity than newly diagnosed cases.

The sample's time point: persistent/refractory GD, antithyroid drugs over 5 years with positive TRAb. Generation of the TCR library employed RNA extracted from PBMCs. An endocrinology department in Xi'an, China, recruited the patients. Arm-PCR with iRepertoire HTBI primers amplified the CDR3 regions for these TCR beta libraries. TCRdb reprocessed the multiplex PCR reads with MiXCR, giving one entry per CDR3 protein. This table has roughly 400,000 distinct CDR3 sequences, roughly a fifth appearing once. The V gene is TRBV5-1, the J gene TRBJ1-6, with 9 bases lining up with TRBD1. The sequence was obtained from a female donor with Graves disease. Sample: peripheral blood mononuclear cells (PBMCs), taken when the disease was refractory, from a patient treated with antithyroid drugs. CDR3 sequence (DNA): TGCGCCAGCAGCTTGAACAGGGGGCAGGCCCTCCACTTT. This gives the protein CASSLNRGQALHF.